These 31 T cell receptor beta chains were sequenced from one sample in a study of graft-versus-host responses after intestinal transplantation. Sequenced by immunoSEQ multiplex PCR; TCRdb stores in-frame clones only, minus some. The repertoire has tens of thousands of clones, about 41% of them found once; the top ten carry 1.2% to 1.5%. Co-plating was performed using around 200,000 CFSE-labeled responder cells and around 200,000 irradiated, violet-dye-labeled stimulator cells. The material sequenced was alloreactive CD8+ T cells from a mixed lymphocyte reaction culture, taken before transplantation. Sample subset: CFSE-low proliferating T cells sorted from roughly six-day pre-transplant mixed lymphocyte reaction (GvH or HvG direction). The receptors were gathered from a human patient who was an organ donor for intestinal transplantation.

The V call is TRBV4-2, the J call TRBJ1-2, with D uncertain. Germline CDR1 reads LGHNA; CDR2 reads YNFKEQ. Trimming took off 1 base at V and 8 bases at J, with 20 bases between the two ends. This CDR3 is 16 amino acids long. CDR3: CASSQGSASRYWGYTF. The CDR3 DNA reads TGTGCCAGCAGCCAAGGATCCGCCAGCAGGTACTGGGGCTACACCTTC.

In this sample, this clone turned up a few times. The V gene is TRBV4-1, the J gene TRBJ2-5, with D possibly TRBD1 on 7 matching bases. The DNA end lines up better with TRBJ2-7; the J call may be wrong. CDR3 length: 14 amino acids. Germline CDR1 reads MGHRA; CDR2 reads YSYEKL. The CDR3 sequence is CASSPGAGGYEQYF. The CDR3 nucleotides are TGCGCCAGCAGCCCGGGGGCAGGGGGCTACGAGCAGTACTTC.

The CDR3 sequence is CASSQDLGGVGGYTF. The CDR3 region has the DNA TGCGCCAGCAGCCAGGACCTAGGGGGAGTAGGGGGCTACACCTTC. The chain couples TRBV4-1 to TRBJ1-2, with TRBD1 as a possible D gene (6 bases). Germline lookup yields CDR1 MGHRA and CDR2 YSYEKL. The V gene lost 3 bases and the J gene lost 8 bases, with 19 bases spanning the gap. This CDR3 spans 15 amino acids.

The V gene is TRBV12-5, the J gene TRBJ2-1, with a weak D call TRBD1 (6 bases). Germline assignment: CDR1 LGHNT and CDR2 FRNRAP. The germline V and J ends were trimmed by 0 bases and 5 bases, with 17 bases remaining between them. The CDR3 spans 17 residues. The DNA for the CDR3 is TGTGCTAGTGGTTTGGTACTGGTACCAGGGGTCCACAATGAGCAGTTCTTC. Amino acid sequence: CASGLVLVPGVHNEQFF. The full variable domain, with the rest looked up from reference TRBV12-5 and TRBJ2-1, is DARVTQTPRHKVTEMGQEVTMRCQPILGHNTVFWYRQTMMQGLELLAYFRNRAPLDDSGMPKDRFSAEMPDATLATLKIQPSEPRDSAVYFCASGLVLVPGVHNEQFFGPGTRLTVL.

The rearrangement joins TRBV7-8 to TRBJ2-7, with D unclear. CDR1 is SGHVS and CDR2 is FQNEAQ in the germline V gene. V was shortened by 5 bases and J by 4 bases, with 9 bases between the two germline ends. This CDR3 has 12 amino acids. The CDR3 DNA is TGTGCCAGCAGCGTACCTTATTACGAGCAGTACTTC. This encodes CASSVPYYEQYF.

This clone has a handful of counts. The chain combines TRBV5-1 with TRBJ1-1; D unclear. CDR1 is SGHRS, CDR2 YFSETQ, per germline. V lost 0 bases and J 6 bases, leaving 3 bases between the germline ends. This CDR3 is built from 11 residues. In nucleotides, the CDR3 is TGCGCCAGCAGCTTGGGGGCTGAAGCTTTCTTT. It encodes CASSLGAEAFF.

V is TRBV27 and J is TRBJ1-4, with D possibly being TRBD1 (5 bases). From germline, CDR1 is MNHEY and CDR2 SMNVEV (reference sequence). Trimming took off 3 bases at V and 8 bases at J, with 19 bases between the two ends. The CDR3 extends over 16 amino acids. Written as DNA, the CDR3 is TGTGCCAGCAGTTTTAACTGGCGCAGGGTGGGGGAAAAACTGTTTTTT. Translating it yields CASSFNWRRVGEKLFF.

This chain joins TRBV5-3 and TRBJ2-4; D perhaps matches TRBD1 (5 bases). TRBV5-3 is an ORF; its function is uncertain. Trimming stripped 6 bases from V and 0 bases from J, with 7 bases between. This CDR3 contains 13 residues. The CDR3 DNA reads TGTGCCAGAAACGACAGAGCCAAAAACATTCAGTACTTC. Its protein is CARNDRAKNIQYF.

V is TRBV25-1 and J is TRBJ2-1; the D is unclear. The CDR3 extends over 16 amino acids. The V gene's germline CDR1 is MGHDK and CDR2 SYGVNS. V was pared by 1 base and J by 0 bases, with 10 bases between. The CDR3 protein is CASSEWAISSYNEQFF. In DNA form, the CDR3 reads TGTGCCAGCAGTGAATGGGCTATAAGCTCCTACAATGAGCAGTTCTTC.

The chain joins TRBV7-9 to TRBJ2-1, with 8 bases fitting TRBD2. Germline lookup yields CDR1 SEHNR and CDR2 FQNEAQ (reference sequence). Trimming at V came to 5 bases and at J to 7 bases, leaving 19 bases not matched to a gene. The CDR3 extends over 18 amino acids. The CDR3 bases are TGTGCCAGCAGCCTAAACCGACTCGGGACTAGGGGGTATAATGAGCAGTTCTTC. It translates to CASSLNRLGTRGYNEQFF. Supplemented by reference TRBV7-9 and TRBJ2-1, the full variable domain reads DTGVSQNPRHKITKRGQNVTFRCDPISEHNRLYWYRQTLGQGPEFLTYFQNEAQLEKSRLLSDRFSAERPKGSFSTLEIQRTEQGDSAMYLCASSLNRLGTRGYNEQFFGPGTRLTVL.

The rearrangement uses TRBV13 and TRBJ2-3; 11 bases match TRBD2. The V and J ends lost 3 bases and 4 bases, in that order; junction bases with no gene match: 3. Germline V gene data show CDR1 as PRHDT and CDR2 as FYEKMQ (reference sequence). The CDR3 is 15 residues long. The CDR3 sequence is CASSFPSGRPDTQYF. The CDR3 DNA reads as TGTGCCAGCAGCTTCCCTAGCGGGAGGCCAGATACGCAGTATTTT.

J is TRBJ2-3 and V is TRBV4-1, with 11 bases aligning to TRBD1. Trimming cost V 0 bases and J 4 bases; bases outside gene matches: 6. Per germline, CDR1 MGHRA and CDR2 YSYEKL. The length of the CDR3 is 17 residues. The CDR3 sequence: CASSQEVGTGGADTQYF. CDR3 bases: TGCGCCAGCAGCCAAGAGGTCGGGACAGGGGGGGCAGATACGCAGTATTTT.

The V and J genes are TRBV4-2 and TRBJ2-2; the D gene is possibly TRBD2 (6 bases). The CDR3 has 14 amino acids. V shed 3 bases and J shed 7 bases, with 12 bases lying between them. Germline V gives CDR1 LGHNA, CDR2 YNFKEQ. CDR3: CASSHPAGSGELFF. Here the CDR3 DNA reads TGTGCCAGCAGCCACCCCGCGGGGAGCGGGGAGCTGTTTTTT.

This clone was seen just once. The CDR3 here is CASSYSDSDNQPQHF. DNA of the CDR3: TGTGCCAGCAGTTATTCAGACAGCGACAATCAGCCCCAGCATTTT. The genes are TRBV6-6 and TRBJ1-5; TRBD1 is a possible D gene (5 bases). Trimming removed 3 bases from V and 3 bases from J, with 12 bases in between. Per germline, CDR1 MNHNY and CDR2 SVGAGI (reference sequence). This CDR3 spans 15 amino acids.

The chain joins TRBV5-6 to TRBJ1-3; 8 nucleotides align to TRBD1. V lost 4 bases and J lost 4; bases outside the gene matches: 10. Germline V gives CDR1 SGHDT, CDR2 YYEEEE. The CDR3 totals 16 residues. As DNA, the CDR3 is TGTGCCAGCAGCCCCCCCCAAACAGGGGGAGGAAACACCATATATTTT. Translating it yields CASSPPQTGGGNTIYF.

The genes are TRBV5-1 and TRBJ1-1, with TRBD1 identical over 9 bases. CDR1 is SGHRS, CDR2 YFSETQ, per germline. The CDR3 runs to 14 residues. The trim removed 4 bases at V and 4 bases at J, leaving 5 bases unmatched. This CDR3 reads CASSTGGGSTEAFF. The DNA of the CDR3 is TGCGCCAGCAGCACAGGGGGCGGGAGCACTGAAGCTTTCTTT.

This clone was counted between two and nine times. The J gene is TRBJ2-3, the V gene TRBV5-4; D is ambiguous. The germline gives CDR1 SGHNT, CDR2 YYREEE (reference sequence). V gave up 4 bases and J gave up 6 bases, with 18 bases separating them. The CDR3 loop spans 15 amino acids. The CDR3 protein is CASSPPNGPRDTQYF. In nucleotides, the CDR3 is TGTGCCAGCAGCCCCCCTAACGGCCCGAGGGATACGCAGTATTTT.

CDR3 residues: CASRPGTGETYEQYF. Here the CDR3 DNA reads TGTGCCAGCAGACCCGGGACAGGGGAAACCTACGAGCAGTACTTC. The gene calls are TRBV27 and TRBJ2-7; 10 nucleotides align to TRBD1. Trimming removed 6 bases from V and 2 bases from J; junction bases left unmatched: 7. The CDR3 is 15 residues long. From germline, CDR1 is MNHEY and CDR2 SMNVEV (reference sequence).

The chain joins TRBV30 to TRBJ2-5; 7 bases line up with TRBD2. V shed 5 bases and J 5 bases; nucleotides not matched to a gene: 14. Looked up from germline, CDR1 is GTSNPN and CDR2 is SVGIG (reference sequence). This CDR3 contains 15 residues. The CDR3 sequence is CAWDIGGEVGETQYF. CDR3 DNA sequence: TGTGCCTGGGACATTGGGGGGGAAGTCGGGGAGACCCAGTACTTC.

This clone showed up just a few times. J is TRBJ2-5 and V is TRBV7-9; 10 bases map to TRBD2. Germline V gene data show CDR1 as SEHNR and CDR2 as FQNEAQ (reference sequence). CDR3 length: 19 amino acids. V lost 5 bases to trimming and J lost 0 bases; unmatched junction nucleotides: 15. The CDR3 loop is CASSHKGIAGGVYQETQYF. The CDR3 DNA is TGTGCCAGCAGCCATAAAGGTATAGCGGGGGGAGTGTACCAAGAGACCCAGTACTTC.

This clone occurred a few times. V and J are TRBV28 and TRBJ2-7; the match to TRBD1 covers 8 bases. The V and J ends lost 8 bases and 5 bases, in that order; junction bases with no gene match: 8. The CDR3 totals 13 residues. The germline CDR1 and CDR2 sequences are MDHEN and SYDVKM. The CDR3 region is CASAWQGAHEQYF. The DNA of the CDR3 is TGTGCCAGCGCGTGGCAGGGGGCGCACGAGCAGTACTTC.

This chain uses TRBV9 with TRBJ2-3; D might be TRBD1 (5 bases). The ends were cut back, 0 bases at V and 6 bases at J, with 11 bases in the middle. Germline V gives CDR1 SGDLS, CDR2 YYNGEE. The CDR3 consists of 14 residues. The CDR3 region is CASSVDQGWDTQYF. In nucleotides, the CDR3 is TGTGCCAGCAGCGTAGACCAGGGTTGGGATACGCAGTATTTT.

This clone was recorded a few times. The chain joins TRBV28 to TRBJ2-3, with TRBD1 matching over 7 bases. Germline V gene sequence: CDR1 MDHEN, CDR2 SYDVKM. This CDR3 is built from 14 residues. In DNA form, the CDR3 reads TGTACGACTCGGGACAGAGCTAGCACAGATACGCAGTATTTT. This codes for CTTRDRASTDTQYF.

V is TRBV27 and J is TRBJ2-7; 7 nucleotides line up with TRBD2. CDR1 and CDR2 from the germline V gene are MNHEY and SMNVEV (reference sequence). CDR3 size: 16 residues. V shed 5 bases and J 4 bases; nucleotides not matched to a gene: 14. This CDR3 is CASSATSDSTTYEQYF. As DNA, the CDR3 is TGTGCCAGCAGTGCCACTAGCGACTCGACCACTTACGAGCAGTACTTC.

The chain couples TRBV10-3 to TRBJ2-1; 10 nucleotides align to TRBD2. This CDR3 has 15 amino acids. Unmatched junction bases numbered 8, after V lost 4 bases and J lost 8 bases. The germline gives CDR1 ENHRY, CDR2 SYGVKD. The CDR3 reads CAISVSGGGYDEQFF. The CDR3 DNA reads TGTGCCATCAGTGTCAGCGGGGGGGGGTACGATGAGCAGTTCTTC.

This clone was counted a few times. The chain carries TRBV29-1 and TRBJ2-7; D might be TRBD2 (5 bases). The CDR3 has 13 residues. V lost 6 bases, J lost 6 bases, and 18 bases lay in between. Looked up from germline, CDR1 is SQVTM and CDR2 is ANQGSEA. The CDR3 is CSVETGYLPEQYF. CDR3 nucleotide sequence: TGCAGCGTCGAAACGGGATATTTGCCCGAGCAGTACTTC.

This clone appeared a few times. The chain carries TRBV5-4 and TRBJ2-3; a weak D match, TRBD2 (6 bases). Germline V gene data show CDR1 as SGHNT and CDR2 as YYREEE (reference sequence). V was pared by 9 bases and J by 2 bases, with 10 bases between. The CDR3 runs 12 residues. In DNA, the CDR3 is TGTGCCACCAGGGACTCCACAGATACGCAGTATTTT. This sequence encodes CATRDSTDTQYF.

This clone counts as large. This CDR3 reads CASSMTDGYEQYF. The CDR3 coding sequence is TGTGCCAGTAGTATGACGGACGGGTACGAGCAGTACTTC. J is TRBJ2-7 and V is TRBV19; unclear D gene. There are 13 residues in the CDR3. Germline V CDR1 and CDR2: LNHDA, SQIVND (reference sequence). V shed 3 bases and J shed 4 bases, with 10 bases lying between them.

The V call is TRBV6-4, the J call TRBJ2-7; tentatively, D is TRBD2 (5 bases). Germline lookup yields CDR1 MRHNA and CDR2 SNTAGT. Trimming shortened V by 4 bases and J by 7 bases, and 11 bases separated the two germline ends. There are 12 residues in the CDR3. CDR3 DNA sequence: TGTGCCAGCAGTGGCACTAGGGATGAGCAGTACTTC. Residues: CASSGTRDEQYF.

The rearrangement joins TRBV11-2 to TRBJ2-7; D gene unclear. CDR1 and CDR2 from the germline V gene are SGHAT and FQNNGV. The CDR3 covers 13 residues. V dropped 5 bases and J dropped 3 bases, with 11 bases sitting between them. The CDR3 DNA reads as TGTGCCAGCAGCCGACCCCCCGACTACGAGCAGTACTTC. Translation: CASSRPPDYEQYF.

The chain combines TRBV5-4 with TRBJ1-1, with D perhaps matching TRBD1 (5 bases). The V end was cut by 0 bases, the J end by 5 bases, with 17 bases between. The CDR3 is made up of 16 amino acids. Germline V gene sequence: CDR1 SGHNT, CDR2 YYREEE (reference sequence). The CDR3 here is CASSLAVGPGGTEAFF. As DNA, the CDR3 is TGTGCCAGCAGCTTGGCCGTGGGCCCCGGGGGGACTGAAGCTTTCTTT.